This paragraph covers one TCR beta chain sequence. The antigen remains undetermined. The sample belongs to a study of cytomegalovirus exposure and HLA in healthy donors. Overall study findings and caveats: As a later analysis revealed, most CMV-associated TCR beta chains appeared HLA-restricted. According to the study, roughly 160 TCR beta chains were cytomegalovirus-associated. A prior analysis recorded that most TCR beta V segments were productive about 87% or about 30% of the time.

60 Vbeta and 13 Jbeta primers were used in PCR. Measured with immunoSEQ multiplex PCR; TCRdb has only the in-frame clones, and not every one. This sample has around 150,000 clones, with 73% found just once. The CDR3 totals 15 residues. V dropped 3 bases and J dropped 8; count of bases not matched to a gene: 8. Germline loops: CDR1 KGHSH, CDR2 LQKENI. What was sequenced was PBMCs. This TCR derives from a human donor in good health. The chain couples TRBV18 to TRBJ1-4; the match to TRBD1 covers 8 bases. CDR3 nucleotides: TGTGCCAGCTCACCCAGGACAGGGAATGACGAAAAACTGTTTTTT. Amino acid sequence: CASSPRTGNDEKLFF.